These 30 T cell receptor beta chains were all obtained from the same sample, sequenced in a study of control samples from healthy donors and cancer patients. Clones were read by immunoSEQ multiplex PCR, and TCRdb kept only the in-frame ones, dropping some. Counted here are approximately 170,000 clones, around nine tenths occurring once; the ten biggest clones make up roughly 1.3%. Material for sequencing was blood. The receptor set was obtained from a man aged 25-45 years in good health.

J is TRBJ2-1 and V is TRBV4-1, with D tentatively TRBD2 (6 bases). This CDR3 is built from 15 residues. Per the germline V gene, CDR1 is MGHRA and CDR2 is YSYEKL. V was trimmed by 2 bases and J by 0 bases, leaving 8 bases between them. The CDR3 DNA follows: TGCGCCAGCAGCCAAATGGGGGGCTCCTACAATGAGCAGTTCTTC. This encodes CASSQMGGSYNEQFF.

The gene calls are TRBV7-9 and TRBJ1-1; TRBD1 agrees at 9 bases. Germline lookup yields CDR1 SEHNR and CDR2 FQNEAQ (reference sequence). This CDR3 has 18 amino acids. The V segment lost 1 base and the J segment 6 bases; nucleotides outside the gene matches: 15. The CDR3 coding sequence is TGTGCCAGCAGCTTAGGTCGGGACAGGGTTTGTTGTCGGTCTGAAGCTTTCTTT. Its translation is CASSLGRDRVCCRSEAFF.

The table lists this clone with a count of one. The chain uses TRBV7-9 and TRBJ2-1; 10 bases agree with TRBD2. Unmatched junction bases numbered 8, after V lost 1 base and J lost 2 bases. This CDR3 contains 18 residues. Germline V gene data show CDR1 as SEHNR and CDR2 as FQNEAQ (reference sequence). CDR3: CASSLVSYSGGAYNEQFF. As DNA, the CDR3 is TGTGCCAGCAGCTTAGTCAGTTACAGCGGGGGGGCCTACAATGAGCAGTTCTTC.

The genes are TRBV5-8 and TRBJ2-7, with TRBD2 identical over 9 bases. Looked up from germline, CDR1 is SGHTS and CDR2 is YDEGEE. There are 17 residues in the CDR3. J gave up 1 base and V 4 bases, and 12 bases lay outside the gene matches. CDR3 sequence: CASSTLLTSGPSYEQYF. The DNA for the CDR3 is TGTGCCAGCAGCACCTTATTAACTAGCGGGCCATCCTACGAGCAGTACTTC. The variable domain in full, completed from reference TRBV5-8 and TRBJ2-7, reads EAGVTQSPTHLIKTRGQQATLRCSPISGHTSVYWYQQALGLGLQFLLWYDEGEERNRGNFPPRFSGRQFPNYSSELNVNALELEDSALYLCASSTLLTSGPSYEQYFGPGTRLTVT.

The chain couples TRBV7-3 to TRBJ2-2; D unresolved. V was shortened by 5 bases and J by 3 bases, with 10 bases between the two germline ends. The length of the CDR3 is 14 residues. Germline CDR1 reads SGHTA; CDR2 reads FQGTGA. The DNA of the CDR3 is TGTGCCAGCAGCCCCGACACATACACCGGGGAGCTGTTTTTT. Its protein is CASSPDTYTGELFF.

The V call is TRBV9, the J call TRBJ1-6; possible D gene TRBD1, 6 bases. Trimming shortened V by 4 bases and J by 6 bases, and 8 bases separated the two germline ends. The length of the CDR3 is 13 residues. Germline values: CDR1 SGDLS, CDR2 YYNGEE. The CDR3 DNA reads TGTGCCAGCAGCATAGGGGGTAATTCACCCCTCCACTTT. Its protein product is CASSIGGNSPLHF.

The CDR3 sequence: CASSLEPGQGVYEQYF. The CDR3 region has the DNA TGCGCCAGCAGCCTAGAACCGGGACAGGGGGTGTACGAGCAGTACTTC. The chain is built from TRBV4-1 and TRBJ2-7; 11 bases fit TRBD1. Germline CDR1 reads MGHRA; CDR2 reads YSYEKL. V dropped 4 bases and J dropped 4; count of bases not matched to a gene: 9. This CDR3 has 16 residues.

CDR3 sequence reads: CASSQNRLNTEAFF. CDR3 DNA: TGCGCCAGCAGCCAGAACAGGCTGAACACTGAAGCTTTCTTT. The genes are TRBV4-1 and TRBJ1-1, with D possibly being TRBD1 (5 bases). CDR1 and CDR2 from the germline V gene are MGHRA and YSYEKL. The CDR3 loop spans 14 amino acids. V shed 3 bases and J shed 0 bases, with 8 bases lying between them.

The V call is TRBV6-2 or TRBV6-3, the J call TRBJ2-5; 8 bases agree with TRBD1. Germline V gives CDR1 MNHEY, CDR2 SVGEGT. The CDR3 is 17 residues long. V trimming: 2 bases; J trimming: 2 bases; junction bases outside the gene matches: 10. The chain's CDR3 is CASSYPTGQAEQETQYF. DNA of the CDR3: TGTGCCAGCAGTTACCCGACGGGACAGGCTGAACAAGAGACCCAGTACTTC.

The chain uses TRBV6-5 and TRBJ1-1; D is unclear. The ends were cut back, 7 bases at V and 0 bases at J, with 9 bases in the middle. Germline CDR1 and CDR2: MNHEY and SVGAGI. This CDR3 is built from 13 residues. The CDR3: CASKGRVNTEAFF. CDR3 in DNA: TGTGCCAGCAAAGGACGGGTGAACACTGAAGCTTTCTTT.

This clone has just one count. The chain joins TRBV11-2 to TRBJ1-1; D gene uncertain. Germline-derived CDR1 and CDR2 are SGHAT and FQNNGV. The CDR3 runs to 13 residues. The V and J ends lost 5 bases and 0 bases respectively, with 7 bases between them. The CDR3 protein is CASSEILNTEAFF. The CDR3 DNA follows: TGTGCCAGCAGCGAGATATTGAACACTGAAGCTTTCTTT.

The sample holds one count of this clone. The V gene is TRBV5-4, the J gene TRBJ1-2; D gene unclear. Germline lookup yields CDR1 SGHNT and CDR2 YYREEE (reference sequence). The CDR3 totals 15 residues. V lost 1 base and J 2 bases, leaving 12 bases between the germline ends. CDR3 coding DNA: TGTGCCAGCAGCTTGAGGATGACGGAAAACTATGGCTACACCTTC. This gives the protein CASSLRMTENYGYTF.

V usage is TRBV27 and J usage is TRBJ1-5; a possible D gene is TRBD1 (6 bases). Looked up from germline, CDR1 is MNHEY and CDR2 is SMNVEV (reference sequence). The CDR3 is 14 residues long. V was shortened by 2 bases and J by 6 bases, with 11 bases between the two germline ends. CDR3 nucleotide sequence: TGTGCCAGCAGTTTAGGGGGGGCCGGTCAGCCCCAGCATTTT. Amino acids: CASSLGGAGQPQHF.

On this clone itself: At one of its ends the junction is not consistent with the germline gene, which may arise from a read error. This sample includes further DNA sequences coding for the same CDR3. The chain has TRBV5-5 and TRBJ2-7; 10 nucleotides align to TRBD1. This CDR3 is built from 18 residues. Germline values: CDR1 SGHKS, CDR2 YYEKEE (reference sequence). CDR3 in DNA: TGCGCCAGCAGCTCCGGGACAGGGGTGACGGGAGGTGCCTACGAGCAGTACTTC. This encodes CASSSGTGVTGGAYEQYF.

The rearrangement uses TRBV10-3 and TRBJ2-1; no clear D gene. CDR1 ENHRY and CDR2 SYGVKD come from the germline V gene. This CDR3 has 11 amino acids. Trimming cost V 0 bases and J 9 bases, with 3 bases left between them. The CDR3, as DNA: TGTGCCATCAGTGAGTCGGTTGAGCAGTTCTTC. Amino acids: CAISESVEQFF.

V and J are TRBV19 and TRBJ1-1; D remains unclear. The germline gives CDR1 LNHDA, CDR2 SQIVND (reference sequence). The CDR3 totals 12 residues. Trimming shortened V by 4 bases and J by 8 bases, and 11 bases separated the two germline ends. In DNA, the CDR3 is TGTGCCAGTAGTACAAACACGATAGAAGCTTTCTTT. It specifies CASSTNTIEAFF.

J is TRBJ2-2 and V is TRBV9; D is unresolved. Germline CDR1 reads SGDLS; CDR2 reads YYNGEE. With 3 bases removed from V and 5 bases from J, the gap between germline ends came to 11 bases. The length of the CDR3 is 14 residues. The CDR3 reads CASSGVGKTGELFF. Written as DNA, the CDR3 is TGTGCCAGCAGCGGGGTGGGAAAGACCGGGGAGCTGTTTTTT. The whole variable domain, remainder taken from reference TRBV9 and TRBJ2-2, is DSGVTQTPKHLITATGQRVTLRCSPRSGDLSVYWYQQSLDQGLQFLIQYYNGEERAKGNILERFSAQQFPDLHSELNLSSLELGDSALYFCASSGVGKTGELFFGEGSRLTVL.

This chain joins TRBV27 and TRBJ1-2, with a weak D call TRBD1 (5 bases). Germline loops: CDR1 MNHEY, CDR2 SMNVEV (reference sequence). The CDR3 is made up of 13 amino acids. Trimming removed 3 bases at V and 3 bases at J, with 8 bases between. CDR3 nucleotides: TGTGCCAGCAGTTTGCAGGGACACTATGGCTACACCTTC. This sequence encodes CASSLQGHYGYTF.

The chain links TRBV6-2 or TRBV6-3 to TRBJ2-2, with D perhaps assigned TRBD1 or TRBD2 (5 bases each). This CDR3 region has 14 residues. V was clipped by 2 bases and J by 7 bases, with 11 bases between them. From germline, CDR1 is MNHEY and CDR2 SVGEGT. The CDR3: CASSYPSGGGELFF. CDR3 DNA sequence: TGTGCCAGCAGTTACCCGAGTGGGGGCGGGGAGCTGTTTTTT.

This chain joins TRBV7-8 and TRBJ2-7, with TRBD2 identical over 14 bases. In germline, CDR1 is SGHVS, CDR2 FQNEAQ. The length of the CDR3 is 16 residues. Unmatched junction bases numbered 8, after V lost 5 bases and J lost 5 bases. The CDR3 coding sequence is TGTGCCAGCAGCCAGGGGACGGGACTAGCGGGAGACGAGCAGTACTTC. This translates into CASSQGTGLAGDEQYF.

V usage is TRBV7-3 and J usage is TRBJ1-1; possibly TRBD1 for D (5 bases). This CDR3 has 13 amino acids. Trimming left V 2 bases short and J 2 bases short, with 6 bases between. Germline V gene sequence: CDR1 SGHTA, CDR2 FQGTGA. The chain's CDR3 is CASSLQGNTEAFF. DNA of the CDR3: TGTGCCAGCAGCTTACAGGGAAACACTGAAGCTTTCTTT.

This chain connects TRBV7-3 to TRBJ2-3; D might be TRBD2 (5 bases). CDR3 length equals 15 residues. CDR1 SGHTA and CDR2 FQGTGA come from the germline V gene. Trimming removed 5 bases at V and 0 bases at J, with 12 bases between. The CDR3 coding sequence is TGTGCCAGCAGCGCCTCGGGGTCCAGCACAGATACGCAGTATTTT. It translates to CASSASGSSTDTQYF.

The CDR3 DNA sequence: TGCGCCAGCAGCCCGGAGGGTCTGTCGGTTACTGAAGCTTTCTTT. This codes for CASSPEGLSVTEAFF. The chain links TRBV5-1 to TRBJ1-1; D gene ambiguous. Per germline, CDR1 SGHRS and CDR2 YFSETQ. The CDR3 has 15 residues. Trimming took 4 bases from V and 5 from J, leaving 18 bases between them. The whole variable domain, remainder taken from reference TRBV5-1 and TRBJ1-1, is KAGVTQTPRYLIKTRGQQVTLSCSPISGHRSVSWYQQTPGQGLQFLFEYFSETQRNKGNFPGRFSGRQFSNSRSEMNVSTLELGDSALYLCASSPEGLSVTEAFFGQGTRLTVV.

V and J are TRBV28 and TRBJ1-2, with D unclear. CDR3 size: 12 residues. The germline gives CDR1 MDHEN, CDR2 SYDVKM. The V gene lost 7 bases and the J gene lost 5 bases, with 11 bases spanning the gap. The CDR3 DNA is TGTGCCAGCACCCCCGATTCTTATGGCTACACCTTC. The encoded protein is CASTPDSYGYTF.

The J gene is TRBJ2-5, the V gene TRBV5-5, with D hard to call. V was trimmed by 4 bases and J by 2 bases, leaving 18 bases between them. CDR3 length: 16 residues. CDR1 is SGHKS and CDR2 is YYEKEE in the germline V gene (reference sequence). CDR3 loop: CASSRPFIWVQETQYF. CDR3 in DNA: TGTGCCAGCAGCCGCCCGTTTATATGGGTACAAGAGACCCAGTACTTC.

This chain links TRBV10-3 with TRBJ1-1; D ambiguous. The V gene's germline CDR1 is ENHRY and CDR2 SYGVKD. This CDR3 is 13 amino acids long. Trimming took off 2 bases at V and 1 base at J, with 5 bases between the two ends. CDR3 sequence: CAISEVRNTEAFF. CDR3 nucleotides: TGTGCCATCAGTGAGGTCCGGAACACTGAAGCTTTCTTT.

The V and J genes are TRBV5-4 and TRBJ2-7, with no clear D. Trimming shortened V by 4 bases and J by 3 bases, and 8 bases separated the two germline ends. CDR1 is SGHNT and CDR2 is YYREEE in the germline V gene (reference sequence). This CDR3 has 12 residues. Written as DNA, the CDR3 is TGTGCCAGCAGCGAGGACGGCTACGAGCAGTACTTC. It translates to CASSEDGYEQYF.

This clone is a singleton in its sample. Other DNA sequences in this sample translate to the same CDR3. The V gene is TRBV12-3 or TRBV12-4, the J gene TRBJ1-6; perhaps TRBD1 as D (6 bases). This CDR3 has 13 residues. Trimming shortened V by 2 bases and J by 7 bases, and 6 bases separated the two germline ends. CDR3 in DNA: TGTGCCAGCAGTTTACAGGGGAATTCACCCCTCCACTTT. This sequence encodes CASSLQGNSPLHF.

J is TRBJ2-1 and V is TRBV5-4; a weak D match, TRBD2 (5 bases). CDR3 length: 13 amino acids. From germline, CDR1 is SGHNT and CDR2 YYREEE (reference sequence). Trimming cost V 0 bases and J 8 bases, with 9 bases left between them. Here the CDR3 reads CASSLGLADEQFF. As DNA, the CDR3 is TGTGCCAGCAGCTTGGGGCTAGCAGATGAGCAGTTCTTC.

The chain carries TRBV11-2 and TRBJ2-7; no clear D gene. The CDR3 consists of 14 residues. The V gene lost 1 base and the J gene lost 3 bases, with 10 bases spanning the gap. Germline V gives CDR1 SGHAT, CDR2 FQNNGV. CDR3 nucleotides: TGTGCCAGCAGCTTAGCCCCCAAAGGCTACGAGCAGTACTTC. Its translation: CASSLAPKGYEQYF.